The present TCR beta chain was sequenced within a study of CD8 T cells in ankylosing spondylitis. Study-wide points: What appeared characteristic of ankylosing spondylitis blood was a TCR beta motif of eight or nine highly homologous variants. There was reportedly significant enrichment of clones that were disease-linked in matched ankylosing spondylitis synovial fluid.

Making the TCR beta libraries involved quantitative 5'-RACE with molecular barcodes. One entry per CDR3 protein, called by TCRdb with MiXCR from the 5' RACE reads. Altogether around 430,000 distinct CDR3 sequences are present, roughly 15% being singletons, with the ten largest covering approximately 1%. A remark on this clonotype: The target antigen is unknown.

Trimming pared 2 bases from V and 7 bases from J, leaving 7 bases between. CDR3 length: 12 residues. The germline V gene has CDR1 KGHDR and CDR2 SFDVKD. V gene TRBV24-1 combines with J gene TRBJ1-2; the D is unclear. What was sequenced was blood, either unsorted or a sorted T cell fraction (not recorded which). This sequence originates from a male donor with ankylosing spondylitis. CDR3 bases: TGTGCCACCAGTGATTCGAGGGCTGGCTACACCTTC. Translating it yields CATSDSRAGYTF.